The 5 T cell receptor beta chains given below trace back to one sample, sequenced in a study of blood T cell repertoires in COVID-19. Using immunoSEQ multiplex PCR, the repertoire was profiled, and TCRdb retains in-frame clones only, with some absent. The sample records roughly 250,000 clones, 82% being singletons. The source material was peripheral blood. All receptors come from a woman aged 70-85 years with acute or convalescent COVID-19.

This chain uses TRBV27 with TRBJ2-2, with 7 bases matching TRBD2. The V and J ends lost 6 bases and 4 bases, in that order; junction bases with no gene match: 8. Germline CDR1 reads MNHEY; CDR2 reads SMNVEV (reference sequence). CDR3 size: 15 residues. CDR3 region: CASRPQGLTTGELFF. DNA for the CDR3: TGTGCCAGCAGACCTCAGGGACTAACCACCGGGGAGCTGTTTTTT.

The V and J genes are TRBV18 and TRBJ2-7, with TRBD2 matching 8 bases. Germline lookup yields CDR1 KGHSH and CDR2 LQKENI. This CDR3 region has 15 residues. V lost 3 bases and J lost 7; bases outside the gene matches: 11. DNA of the CDR3: TGTGCCAGCTCACCCTCCCCGGGACTAGGTGGTGAGCAGTACTTC. Protein sequence: CASSPSPGLGGEQYF.

The gene calls are TRBV12-3 or TRBV12-4 and TRBJ1-1, with 8 bases that match TRBD1. The CDR3 contains 13 residues. The V and J ends lost 4 bases and 3 bases, in that order; junction bases with no gene match: 1. The DNA of the CDR3 is TGTGCCAGCAGTTCGACAGGGGACACTGAAGCTTTCTTT. Translation: CASSSTGDTEAFF.

The genes are TRBV6-5 and TRBJ1-1; D is uncertain. The CDR3 is 14 amino acids. With 6 bases removed from V and 0 bases from J, the gap between germline ends came to 11 bases. Germline loops: CDR1 MNHEY, CDR2 SVGAGI. The CDR3 DNA reads as TGTGCCAGCAGAATAAGAGAAATGAACACTGAAGCTTTCTTT. This codes for CASRIREMNTEAFF.

The rearrangement joins TRBV5-6 to TRBJ1-2; TRBD1 is a possible D gene (5 bases). The V end lost 0 bases, the J end lost 8 bases, and 14 bases lay between the germline ends. The CDR3 length is 14 residues. Germline CDR1 is SGHDT and CDR2 is YYEEEE. The CDR3 DNA is TGTGCCAGCAGCTTGGGAGGAGGGGATGGCGGCTACACCTTC. It specifies CASSLGGGDGGYTF.